Each of the 26 T cell receptor beta chains below was sequenced from the same sample in a study of naive and memory T cell subsets. Two oligonucleotides, mixed equimolar, formed the beta constant-region primer covering TRBC1 and TRBC2. Via MiXCR, TCRdb re-called the UMI-ligation and nested PCR reads, giving one row per CDR3 protein. The sample has under 100,000 distinct CDR3 sequences; more than 6.5% are singletons. Sequencing input: central memory CD4+ T cells from blood. Receptors were obtained from a human donor in good health.

This clonotype was observed a few times. The chain links TRBV6-2 or TRBV6-3 to TRBJ2-3; D unclear. CDR3 size: 14 residues. V was trimmed by 2 bases and J by 0 bases, leaving 6 bases between them. Germline V gene data show CDR1 as MNHEY and CDR2 as SVGEGT. The CDR3 sequence is CASSYGGSTDTQYF. Here the CDR3 DNA reads TGTGCCAGCAGTTACGGTGGGAGCACAGATACGCAGTATTTT.

This clonotype was seen only a few times. V gene TRBV14 combines with J gene TRBJ2-7; D is possibly TRBD1 (5 bases). With 4 bases removed from V and 1 base from J, the gap between germline ends came to 17 bases. The germline gives CDR1 SGHDN, CDR2 FVKESK. The CDR3 loop spans 16 amino acids. As DNA, the CDR3 is TGTGCCAGCAGCCGTAGGACATCACCTCCTTCCTACGAGCAGTACTTC. Translating gives CASSRRTSPPSYEQYF.

This clonotype was observed a handful of times. The rearrangement links TRBV5-4 to TRBJ2-7, with 11 bases fitting TRBD2. The germline CDR1 and CDR2 sequences are SGHNT and YYREEE (reference sequence). The J segment lost 2 bases and the V segment lost 4 bases, leaving 11 bases of the junction unmatched. CDR3 length equals 17 residues. In nucleotides, the CDR3 is TGTGCCAGCAGCCCTCCAGGGACTAGCGGACGTACCTACGAGCAGTACTTC. Translating it yields CASSPPGTSGRTYEQYF. The full variable domain, with the rest looked up from reference TRBV5-4 and TRBJ2-7, is ETGVTQSPTHLIKTRGQQVTLRCSSQSGHNTVSWYQQALGQGPQFIFQYYREEENGRGNFPPRFSGLQFPNYSSELNVNALELDDSALYLCASSPPGTSGRTYEQYFGPGTRLTVT.

This chain uses TRBV14 with TRBJ2-7; 10 bases align to TRBD2. This CDR3 has 16 amino acids. The germline V gene has CDR1 SGHDN and CDR2 FVKESK. The trim removed 2 bases at V and 5 bases at J, leaving 9 bases unmatched. The CDR3 sequence is CASSQLLSGRRDEQYF. The CDR3 nucleotides are TGTGCCAGCAGCCAACTCCTTAGCGGGAGGAGGGACGAGCAGTACTTC.

This clonotype was found many times. This rearrangement joins TRBV20-1 to TRBJ2-1, with D maybe TRBD1 (5 bases). This CDR3 spans 13 amino acids. The V end lost 6 bases, the J end lost 8 bases, and 17 bases lay between the germline ends. CDR1 DFQATT and CDR2 SNEGSKA come from the germline V gene (reference sequence). Here the CDR3 DNA reads TGCAGTGCCCCACCCCAGGGAACGTATGAGCAGTTCTTC. As protein: CSAPPQGTYEQFF.

There are many counts of this clonotype. The J gene is TRBJ1-5, the V gene TRBV18; the D is unclear. Looked up from germline, CDR1 is KGHSH and CDR2 is LQKENI. Trimming stripped 3 bases from V and 4 bases from J, with 7 bases between. CDR3 length: 13 amino acids. The DNA for the CDR3 is TGTGCCAGCTCACCGTCCCGAAATCAGCCCCAGCATTTT. It codes for CASSPSRNQPQHF.

At least ten counts were recorded for this clonotype. The CDR3 DNA follows: TGTGCCAGCAGCTTTTATGGGGATGAGCAGTTCTTC. This codes for CASSFYGDEQFF. This chain connects TRBV7-2 to TRBJ2-1, with unresolved D. The CDR3 length is 12 residues. V dropped 3 bases and J dropped 8 bases, with 8 bases sitting between them. Germline CDR1 reads SGHTA; CDR2 reads FQGNSA. Complete variable domain (other parts from reference TRBV7-2 and TRBJ2-1): GAGVSQSPSNKVTEKGKDVELRCDPISGHTALYWYRQSLGQGLEFLIYFQGNSAPDKSGLPSDRFSAERTGGSVSTLTIQRTQQEDSAVYLCASSFYGDEQFFGPGTRLTVL.

The table lists this clonotype with a few counts. The CDR3 nucleotides are TGTGCCAGCAGCTTACATAAGGGGGGAACACAAGAGACCCAGTACTTC. It encodes CASSLHKGGTQETQYF. V is TRBV7-2 and J is TRBJ2-5, with D perhaps assigned TRBD1 or TRBD2 (6 bases each). Looked up from germline, CDR1 is SGHTA and CDR2 is FQGNSA. Trimming removed 2 bases from V and 2 bases from J, with 15 bases in between. The CDR3 totals 16 residues. Complete variable domain (other parts from reference TRBV7-2 and TRBJ2-5): GAGVSQSPSNKVTEKGKDVELRCDPISGHTALYWYRQSLGQGLEFLIYFQGNSAPDKSGLPSDRFSAERTGGSVSTLTIQRTQQEDSAVYLCASSLHKGGTQETQYFGPGTRLLVL.

CDR3 amino acids: CASSQDTTSYNEQFF. CDR3 in DNA: TGCGCCAGCAGCCAAGATACTACCTCCTACAATGAGCAGTTCTTC. The chain joins TRBV4-3 to TRBJ2-1; D gene ambiguous. V dropped 0 bases and J dropped 0 bases, with 6 bases sitting between them. Per the germline V gene, CDR1 is LGHNA and CDR2 is YSLEER. The CDR3 has 15 residues.

This clonotype was counted at least ten times. The chain uses TRBV10-3 and TRBJ1-1; D unclear. CDR1 and CDR2 (germline): ENHRY, SYGVKD. This CDR3 is built from 14 residues. Trimming shortened V by 0 bases and J by 0 bases, and 5 bases separated the two germline ends. The CDR3 spells CAISESNLNTEAFF. CDR3 in DNA: TGTGCCATCAGTGAGTCGAACCTGAACACTGAAGCTTTCTTT.

This clonotype was detected ten times or more. This chain links TRBV18 with TRBJ2-1; 9 bases map to TRBD2. CDR3 length equals 15 residues. Germline V gene data show CDR1 as KGHSH and CDR2 as LQKENI. V gave up 4 bases and J gave up 9 bases; unmatched junction bases: 10. The CDR3 sequence: CASSLSGGSSREQFF. In DNA, the CDR3 is TGTGCCAGCTCACTGAGCGGGGGGTCCTCGCGTGAGCAGTTCTTC. Using reference TRBV18 and TRBJ2-1 for the parts outside the CDR3, the full variable domain is NAGVMQNPRHLVRRRGQEARLRCSPMKGHSHVYWYRQLPEEGLKFMVYLQKENIIDESGMPKERFSAEFPKEGPSILRIQQVVRGDSAAYFCASSLSGGSSREQFFGPGTRLTVL.

This clonotype has just a few counts. The chain joins TRBV6-6 to TRBJ1-2; 9 bases are a match to TRBD1. The length of the CDR3 is 17 residues. Per germline, CDR1 MNHNY and CDR2 SVGAGI (reference sequence). V shed 4 bases, J shed 4 bases, and the junction held 13 bases outside the gene matches. The CDR3 nucleotides are TGTGCCAGCAGTTCTGGACAGGGGAACCCTCGGGGCTATGGCTACACCTTC. Translating gives CASSSGQGNPRGYGYTF.

This clonotype was seen repeatedly, ten times or more. The rearrangement links TRBV5-1 to TRBJ2-2; possible D gene TRBD1, 6 bases. The CDR3 covers 19 residues. Trimming stripped 1 base from V and 0 bases from J, with 19 bases between. Germline V gene sequence: CDR1 SGHRS, CDR2 YFSETQ. This CDR3 reads CASSLQGPDHFANTGELFF. CDR3 in DNA: TGCGCCAGCAGCTTGCAGGGGCCGGACCATTTCGCGAACACCGGGGAGCTGTTTTTT.

The chain couples TRBV7-9 to TRBJ2-2; D perhaps matches TRBD1 (6 bases). V was trimmed by 1 base and J by 12 bases, leaving 18 bases between them. CDR1 and CDR2 from the germline V gene are SEHNR and FQNEAQ (reference sequence). The CDR3 length is 15 residues. CDR3 amino acids: CASSLGSGGEAKLFF. CDR3 bases: TGTGCCAGCAGCTTAGGAAGTGGGGGCGAAGCGAAGCTGTTTTTT.

The V gene is TRBV7-7, the J gene TRBJ2-7; TRBD1 is a possible D gene (6 bases). This CDR3 is 13 amino acids long. Trimming pared 10 bases from V and 2 bases from J, leaving 15 bases between. Per germline, CDR1 SSHAT and CDR2 FNYEAQ (reference sequence). The chain's CDR3 is CATRGQATYEQYF. CDR3 coding DNA: TGTGCCACCCGGGGACAAGCCACCTACGAGCAGTACTTC.

The sample holds a few counts of this clonotype. As DNA, the CDR3 is TGTGCCAGTAGTATAGCTACAGGGGCCAGGAGGAGTCCAAAAGACAATGAGCAGTTCTTC. Its translation: CASSIATGARRSPKDNEQFF. The chain combines TRBV19 with TRBJ2-1; 7 positions match TRBD1. V lost 1 base and J lost 5; bases outside the gene matches: 20. This CDR3 has 20 residues. Looked up from germline, CDR1 is LNHDA and CDR2 is SQIVND (reference sequence).

This clonotype was seen at least ten times. V gene TRBV29-1 combines with J gene TRBJ2-1; tentatively, D is TRBD1 (5 bases). Trimming removed 3 bases from V and 0 bases from J, with 15 bases in between. CDR3 length: 16 residues. The germline gives CDR1 SQVTM, CDR2 ANQGSEA. This CDR3 reads CSVDGDGAVSYNEQFF. CDR3 DNA: TGCAGCGTTGATGGAGATGGGGCGGTCTCCTACAATGAGCAGTTCTTC.

This clonotype was counted ten times or more. This chain uses TRBV10-2 with TRBJ2-3; no clear D gene. This CDR3 contains 14 residues. V shed 4 bases and J shed 4 bases, with 12 bases lying between them. Germline CDR1 reads WSHSY; CDR2 reads SAAADI. CDR3 in amino acids: CASSVFSAADTQYF. In DNA form, the CDR3 reads TGCGCCAGCAGTGTATTCAGCGCTGCAGATACGCAGTATTTT.

This clonotype was seen only a few times. The chain is built from TRBV15 and TRBJ2-1; D is uncertain. Looked up from germline, CDR1 is LNHNV and CDR2 is YYDKDF (reference sequence). The V end was cut by 0 bases, the J end by 3 bases, with 6 bases between. The CDR3 has 14 amino acids. CDR3 DNA: TGTGCCACCAGCAGAGATCTGGGCTACAATGAGCAGTTCTTC. Protein product: CATSRDLGYNEQFF. Supplemented by reference TRBV15 and TRBJ2-1, the full variable domain reads DAMVIQNPRYQVTQFGKPVTLSCSQTLNHNVMYWYQQKSSQAPKLLFHYYDKDFNNEADTPDNFQSRRPNTSFCFLDIRSPGLGDTAMYLCATSRDLGYNEQFFGPGTRLTVL.

Many counts were recorded for this clonotype. J is TRBJ2-7 and V is TRBV20-1, with 14 bases fitting TRBD2. Unmatched junction bases numbered 8, after V lost 1 base and J lost 0 bases. This CDR3 is 18 amino acids long. CDR1 is DFQATT and CDR2 is SNEGSKA in the germline V gene (reference sequence). The DNA for the CDR3 is TGCAGTGCTAGAGTCGGGGGACTAGCGGGGGCCACCTCCTACGAGCAGTACTTC. It yields the protein CSARVGGLAGATSYEQYF.

The table lists this clonotype with a few counts. The chain joins TRBV14 to TRBJ2-4; tentative D call: TRBD2 (6 bases). The germline CDR1 and CDR2 sequences are SGHDN and FVKESK. The CDR3 is 15 residues long. The V and J ends lost 6 bases and 3 bases respectively, with 15 bases between them. The CDR3 loop is CASSPSGGGKNIQYF. CDR3 nucleotides: TGTGCCAGCAGTCCCTCCGGGGGAGGCAAAAACATTCAGTACTTC.

This chain uses TRBV20-1 with TRBJ2-1, with D tentatively TRBD1 (6 bases). With 1 base removed from V and 7 bases from J, the gap between germline ends came to 17 bases. CDR3 size: 15 residues. Germline V gene sequence: CDR1 DFQATT, CDR2 SNEGSKA (reference sequence). The CDR3 DNA reads TGCAGTGCTAGAGGCCTAGGGGGAGTCGGGAATGAGCAGTTCTTC. As protein: CSARGLGGVGNEQFF.

V and J are TRBV6-6 and TRBJ2-2, with D tentatively TRBD1 (7 bases). The CDR3 consists of 13 residues. Trimming left V 8 bases short and J 4 bases short, with 11 bases between. Germline CDR1 is MNHNY and CDR2 is SVGAGI (reference sequence). CDR3 amino acids: CASDREATGELFF. The CDR3 bases are TGTGCCAGCGACAGGGAGGCCACCGGGGAGCTGTTTTTT.

This clonotype has a handful of counts. The chain recombines TRBV6-6 with TRBJ2-3; D gene unclear. V was shortened by 2 bases and J by 0 bases, with 6 bases between the two germline ends. There are 14 residues in the CDR3. Per the germline V gene, CDR1 is MNHNY and CDR2 is SVGAGI (reference sequence). The CDR3 sequence: CASSYKASTDTQYF. The CDR3 bases are TGTGCCAGCAGTTACAAAGCCAGCACAGATACGCAGTATTTT.

This clonotype was recorded at least ten times. V gene TRBV20-1 combines with J gene TRBJ2-3; D not resolved. Between the trimmed V and J ends, which lost 6 bases and 5 bases, there was a span of 21 bases. From germline, CDR1 is DFQATT and CDR2 SNEGSKA (reference sequence). The length of the CDR3 is 15 residues. In DNA form, the CDR3 reads TGCAGTGCCTCGAGTAGTCAAGTGTCCGTAGATACGCAGTATTTT. This gives the protein CSASSSQVSVDTQYF.

There are a few counts of this clonotype. This sequence joins TRBV5-4 and TRBJ1-4, with D tentatively TRBD1 (5 bases). The CDR3 runs to 16 residues. The germline gives CDR1 SGHNT, CDR2 YYREEE (reference sequence). The V and J ends lost 3 bases and 4 bases respectively, with 16 bases between them. The CDR3 bases are TGTGCCAGCAGCTACAACTCACGAGGGGATAATGAAAAACTGTTTTTT. Its protein is CASSYNSRGDNEKLFF. The full variable domain, completed using reference TRBV5-4 and TRBJ1-4, is ETGVTQSPTHLIKTRGQQVTLRCSSQSGHNTVSWYQQALGQGPQFIFQYYREEENGRGNFPPRFSGLQFPNYSSELNVNALELDDSALYLCASSYNSRGDNEKLFFGSGTQLSVL.